This T cell receptor beta chain originates from a study of blood T cell repertoires in COVID-19. Overall study context: Whether acute or convalescent, the COVID-19 samples came from the United States, Italy and Spain. The analysed material was cDNA or gDNA that came from T cells, B-cell-depleted T cells, or PBMCs.

Authors' data handling: Using reference gene primer amplification, nucleated cell counts were estimated. Clones were sequenced by immunoSEQ multiplex PCR, and TCRdb holds only the in-frame ones, with some missing. The DNA was the basis for D and trimming; V, J and clone size are from that table. The sample contains some 320,000 clones, about nine tenths of which appear only once. With 7 bases removed from V and 5 bases from J, the gap between germline ends came to 17 bases. The CDR3 sequence is 14 residues long. Germline V gives CDR1 MNHEY, CDR2 SVGAGI. V and J are TRBV6-5 and TRBJ2-5, with D tentatively TRBD1 (6 bases). Sequencing input: peripheral blood. The source of this sequence is a woman in her twenties or thirties who had recovered from COVID-19. CDR3 sequence reads: CASNLLQGLETQYF. CDR3 DNA sequence: TGTGCCAGCAACCTCCTACAGGGTTTGGAGACCCAGTACTTC.